This T cell receptor beta chain originates from a study of OX40 agonist ivuxolimab in advanced cancers. The sample holds a few counts of this clone. The CDR3 sequence is 15 residues long. Germline loops: CDR1 MRHNA, CDR2 SNTAGT. The V end lost 3 bases, the J end lost 4 bases, and 15 bases lay between the germline ends. Produced via immunoSEQ multiplex PCR; TCRdb's table is partial and in-frame only. This table holds some 83,000 clones, 80% to 90% found once. The gene calls are TRBV6-4 and TRBJ2-5; no definite D call. This receptor was identified in an adult with an advanced solid tumor such as melanoma, head and neck, liver or kidney cancer. The material sequenced was CD4+ or CD8+ T cells sorted from blood, taken in a trial of the OX40 agonist ivuxolimab. CDR3 residues: CASSDTAGGLETQYF. CDR3 nucleotide sequence: TGTGCCAGCAGTGATACCGCAGGCGGATTAGAGACCCAGTACTTC.